A single T cell receptor (beta chain) is shown here with its context. The clone's antigen remains unknown. Per-base quality was not reported, and no clone a single base away is much larger than it. The sample belongs to a study of T cell repertoires in cytomegalovirus infection (dated by TCRdb to between 2018 and 2021). The study in broad terms: Peptide stimulations targeted recently identified HLA-C-restricted CMV epitopes, whose presentation resists viral immunomodulation, together with well-studied HLA-B-restricted epitopes. Donor HLA type was relevant to the analysis, because carriage of CMV infection together with the matching HLA type was indicated by public TCR beta signatures.

Sequencer: Illumina HiSeq 1500. TCRdb trimmed public reads at Q25 via fastp, called clones via MiXCR and kept in-frame beta chains. Rows merge per CDR3 protein into single entries with the most common DNA and genes. The sample table shows roughly 990,000 distinct CDR3 sequences, and about a third are seen once. In total, the top ten clones hold about an eighth of the sample. Compared with germline, V lacks 7 bases and J lacks 5 bases; bases without a gene match: 6. CDR3 length: 13 amino acids, cysteine to phenylalanine. The kept DNA is CDR3 alone, 39 bases in frame from the first base. In the germline V gene (reference sequence), CDR1 corresponds to MNHEY and CDR2 to SMNVEV. What the treatment or condition label conveys for this sample: in vitro stimulation with specific CMV peptide epitopes to enrich CMV-specific T cells. What the work shows at the level of the full study, not this receptor alone: The ex vivo response was dominated by HLA-C-restricted CMV-specific TCR beta clonotypes, and the single most frequent clonotype in two of eight donors was supplied by these HLA-C-restricted clonotypes. In both this cohort and an independent roughly 350-donor cohort, the cumulative frequency of public TCR beta family members distinguished carriers of CMV infection plus the relevant HLA type.

The sequence came from a human donor in good health (CMV status not recorded). Some clones in this sample may be carry-over from other donors' samples. The specimen was cultured CD8+ T cells from PBMCs, collected from culture after CMV antigen stimulation. The chain is made from TRBV27 and TRBJ2-7, and 9 junctional nucleotides match TRBD1. The DNA reads as follows: TGTGCCAGCACGCACCGGACAGGGGACGAGCAGTACTTC. This sequence encodes CASTHRTGDEQYF.